Sequencing of this T cell receptor beta chain was carried out in a study of T cells in Graves' hyperthyroidism and ophthalmopathy. Turning to the study itself: Upon initial diagnosis and before any treatment, peripheral blood was collected. Findings and caveats of the study: The model anticipated ophthalmopathy a median approximately 6.5 months pre-onset.

Ophthalmopathy cases met thresholds of Clinical Activity Score at least 3, NOSPECS grade at least 4 and duration under 3 months. Those patients with uncontrolled infection, other autoimmune disease, pregnancy or lactation were excluded. This clonotype was seen many times. No antigen is known for it. What was amplified from RNA transcripts were TCR beta CDR3 regions. The TCR CDR3 first-round RT-PCR relied on the HTBI primer set. TCRdb processed the multiplex PCR reads anew with MiXCR; each CDR3 protein has one entry. The table has a few hundred thousand distinct CDR3 sequences, around a sixth seen once. Per the germline V gene, CDR1 is SGHAT and CDR2 is FQNNGV. Losses at the gene ends were 1 base for V and 4 bases for J; bases not matched to a gene: 8. The CDR3 contains 16 residues.

V usage is TRBV11-2 and J usage is TRBJ2-5; 8 bases align to TRBD1. The sample comprised blood. The clonotype comes from a man in his late teens or twenties with Graves' ophthalmopathy. The CDR3 sequence: CASSLAPDRGGETQYF. The CDR3 DNA follows: TGTGCCAGCAGCTTAGCCCCTGACAGGGGAGGAGAGACCCAGTACTTC.